A single sample is the source of the 30 T cell receptor beta chains below, sequenced in a study of T cell responses to AZD1222 COVID-19 vaccine. Sequencing used immunoSEQ multiplex PCR; TCRdb keeps in-frame clones, though not all of them. The table has about 260,000 clones, approximately 93% seen once. Sample: peripheral blood, taken on day 0 of AZD1222 vaccination. The source of these receptors is an adult in good health.

The chain links TRBV3-1 (or the pseudogene TRBV3-2) to TRBJ1-2, with D unclear. Germline lookup yields CDR1 LGHDT and CDR2 YNNKEL (reference sequence). CDR3 length: 14 amino acids. The V end lost 4 bases, the J end lost 4 bases, and 13 bases lay between the germline ends. This CDR3 is CASSPSGPLYGYTF. In DNA form, the CDR3 reads TGTGCCAGCAGCCCCTCCGGACCCCTCTATGGCTACACCTTC.

This chain joins TRBV7-2 and TRBJ2-2; D may be TRBD1 (5 bases). V was trimmed by 0 bases and J by 4 bases, leaving 12 bases between them. This CDR3 has 16 amino acids. Germline-derived CDR1 and CDR2 are SGHTA and FQGNSA. CDR3 coding DNA: TGTGCCAGCAGCTTAGCGGTTCAGGGCGGCACCGGGGAGCTGTTTTTT. This sequence encodes CASSLAVQGGTGELFF.

This clone appeared once. The V gene is TRBV3-1 (or the pseudogene TRBV3-2), the J gene TRBJ1-6; 11 bases map to TRBD1. Per the germline V gene, CDR1 is LGHDT and CDR2 is YNNKEL (reference sequence). The CDR3 is 18 amino acids. The trim removed 1 base at V and 4 bases at J, leaving 6 bases unmatched. The CDR3 nucleotides are TGTGCCAGCAGCCAAGGGACAGGGGGCTCACTATATAATTCACCCCTCCACTTT. It is translated as CASSQGTGGSLYNSPLHF.

The rearrangement joins TRBV7-9 to TRBJ2-1; 8 nucleotides line up with TRBD2. The CDR3 length is 15 residues. Losses at the gene ends were 5 bases for V and 3 bases for J; bases not matched to a gene: 6. Germline V gene lookup returns CDR1 SEHNR and CDR2 FQNEAQ (reference sequence). DNA for the CDR3: TGTGCCAGCAGCCGCGCGGGGGGCGGCTACAATGAGCAGTTCTTC. Amino acid sequence: CASSRAGGGYNEQFF.

This chain joins TRBV5-6 and TRBJ2-7; D ambiguous. The germline V and J ends were trimmed by 4 bases and 0 bases, with 14 bases remaining between them. The V gene's germline CDR1 is SGHDT and CDR2 YYEEEE. The CDR3 sequence is 15 residues long. CDR3 nucleotide sequence: TGTGCCAGCAGCGGAACTTCTGAACCCTCCTACGAGCAGTACTTC. This encodes CASSGTSEPSYEQYF.

The rearrangement uses TRBV3-1 (or the pseudogene TRBV3-2) and TRBJ1-6, with 10 bases identical to TRBD1. The ends lost 4 bases at V and 10 bases at J; junction bases unmatched: 7. This CDR3 spans 15 amino acids. Germline values: CDR1 LGHDT, CDR2 YNNKEL (reference sequence). The CDR3 DNA reads TGTGCCAGCAGCCCATGGACAGGGGGTCCCTCACCCCTCCACTTT. Residues: CASSPWTGGPSPLHF.

This chain joins TRBV19 and TRBJ1-1, with TRBD1 matching 8 bases. Trimming at V came to 6 bases and at J to 2 bases, leaving 8 bases not matched to a gene. CDR1 is LNHDA and CDR2 is SQIVND in the germline V gene (reference sequence). The CDR3 is 15 residues long. The CDR3: CASSPGQGVNTEAFF. The CDR3 DNA reads TGTGCCAGTAGCCCCGGACAGGGAGTCAACACTGAAGCTTTCTTT.

The chain carries TRBV3-1 (or the pseudogene TRBV3-2) and TRBJ1-6, with unresolved D. The length of the CDR3 is 15 residues. The V end lost 1 base, the J end lost 10 bases, and 14 bases lay between the germline ends. The germline gives CDR1 LGHDT, CDR2 YNNKEL (reference sequence). The CDR3 sequence is CASSQGEDRVSPLHF. The CDR3 coding sequence is TGTGCCAGCAGCCAAGGGGAGGATCGGGTGTCACCCCTCCACTTT.

The gene calls are TRBV13 and TRBJ1-1; no clear D gene. V gave up 5 bases and J gave up 4 bases, with 11 bases separating them. The germline V gene has CDR1 PRHDT and CDR2 FYEKMQ (reference sequence). The CDR3 consists of 13 residues. This CDR3 reads CASSKTTSTEAFF. For the CDR3, the DNA is TGTGCCAGCAGCAAGACTACTTCCACTGAAGCTTTCTTT. Full variable domain (rest looked up from reference TRBV13 and TRBJ1-1): AAGVIQSPRHLIKEKRETATLKCYPIPRHDTVYWYQQGPGQDPQFLISFYEKMQSDKGSIPDRFSAQQFSDYHSELNMSSLELGDSALYFCASSKTTSTEAFFGQGTRLTVV.

The chain links TRBV3-1 (or the pseudogene TRBV3-2) to TRBJ1-1, with 7 bases aligning to TRBD1. The germline CDR1 and CDR2 sequences are LGHDT and YNNKEL (reference sequence). With V trimmed by 5 bases and J by 4 bases, 7 bases remained unmatched. The CDR3 is 14 residues long. CDR3 nucleotides: TGTGCCAGCAGCGCCACAGGGGAGGGCACTGAAGCTTTCTTT. Protein sequence: CASSATGEGTEAFF.

This CDR3 is CASSLEYNTGELFF. CDR3 DNA sequence: TGTGCCAGCAGCTTGGAATATAACACCGGGGAGCTGTTTTTT. The chain joins TRBV5-4 to TRBJ2-2; D call uncertain. The CDR3 runs to 14 residues. V shed 0 bases and J shed 2 bases, with 5 bases lying between them. Germline V gene sequence: CDR1 SGHNT, CDR2 YYREEE (reference sequence).

The chain employs TRBV3-1 (or the pseudogene TRBV3-2) and TRBJ2-5; D is tentatively TRBD1 or TRBD2 (5 bases each). The CDR3 is 16 residues long. V lost 4 bases and J 1 base, leaving 16 bases between the germline ends. Germline V lookup: CDR1 LGHDT, CDR2 YNNKEL (reference sequence). CDR3 in DNA: TGTGCCAGCAGCCGGCTCGAGGGACCGACCCAAGAGACCCAGTACTTC. It codes for CASSRLEGPTQETQYF.

This rearrangement joins TRBV6-5 to TRBJ2-1, with 12 bases fitting TRBD2. The CDR3 has 15 residues. J gave up 6 bases and V 5 bases, and 5 bases lay outside the gene matches. Germline V lookup: CDR1 MNHEY, CDR2 SVGAGI. The CDR3 nucleotides read TGTGCCAGCAGTCTCTCTAGCGGGGGGGCCAATGAGCAGTTCTTC. Amino acids: CASSLSSGGANEQFF.

CDR3 residues: CASTPGPGQGVYEQYF. The CDR3 nucleotides read TGTGCCAGCACCCCTGGTCCGGGACAGGGGGTCTACGAGCAGTACTTC. The V gene is TRBV7-9, the J gene TRBJ2-7, with 11 bases that match TRBD1. The junction had 11 bases not matched to a gene; V was cut back by 7 bases and J by 3 bases. Germline assignment: CDR1 SEHNR and CDR2 FQNEAQ (reference sequence). This CDR3 spans 16 amino acids.

In its sample, this clone was seen a few times. V gene TRBV9 combines with J gene TRBJ1-1; D is possibly TRBD1 (5 bases). V shed 9 bases and J shed 1 base, with 13 bases lying between them. Germline V lookup: CDR1 SGDLS, CDR2 YYNGEE. The CDR3 is 13 amino acids. CDR3: CATGRLQNTEAFF. CDR3 sequence (DNA): TGTGCCACGGGACGGCTTCAGAACACTGAAGCTTTCTTT.

The chain has TRBV18 and TRBJ1-1, with D perhaps TRBD1 (5 bases). There are 14 residues in the CDR3. V lost 3 bases, J lost 4 bases, and 12 bases lay in between. Germline CDR1 KGHSH, CDR2 LQKENI. CDR3 amino acids: CASSPREGITEAFF. CDR3 nucleotides: TGTGCCAGCTCACCGAGGGAGGGGATCACTGAAGCTTTCTTT.

The chain links TRBV20-1 to TRBJ2-3; no clear D gene. Germline CDR1 is DFQATT and CDR2 is SNEGSKA (reference sequence). The ends were cut back, 3 bases at V and 6 bases at J, with 4 bases in the middle. CDR3 length equals 10 residues. CDR3 DNA sequence: TGCAGTGCTAGTGCGGATACGCAGTATTTT. It yields the protein CSASADTQYF.

The gene calls are TRBV9 and TRBJ1-2; TRBD1 is a possible D gene (5 bases). The CDR3 runs to 13 residues. Germline CDR1 reads SGDLS; CDR2 reads YYNGEE. Trimming pared 2 bases from V and 4 bases from J, leaving 9 bases between. The CDR3 is CASSVRDAYGYTF. The CDR3 nucleotides are TGTGCCAGCAGCGTTCGGGACGCCTATGGCTACACCTTC.

V usage is TRBV14 and J usage is TRBJ1-6, with 8 bases identical to TRBD1. Germline CDR1 is SGHDN and CDR2 is FVKESK. CDR3 length equals 15 residues. Trimming at V came to 5 bases and at J to 5 bases, leaving 5 bases not matched to a gene. The CDR3 nucleotides are TGTGCCAGCAGCTACCTGGACAGGGATAATTCACCCCTCCACTTT. Its protein product is CASSYLDRDNSPLHF.

About this clone itself: The junction differs from germline at one of its ends, possibly a read error. The V call is TRBV2, the J call TRBJ2-7; tentative D call: TRBD1 (5 bases). CDR3 length: 12 residues. In germline, CDR1 is SNHLY, CDR2 FYNNEI. CDR3 bases: TGTGCCAGCAGTGAACAACAGGCCAGAAAAGACTTC. It is translated as CASSEQQARKDF.

The V and J genes are TRBV5-1 and TRBJ2-2; D remains unclear. Germline V CDR1 and CDR2: SGHRS, YFSETQ. Between the trimmed V and J ends, which lost 0 bases and 2 bases, there was a span of 8 bases. The CDR3 is made up of 15 amino acids. The CDR3 here is CASSLELLNTGELFF. The CDR3 region has the DNA TGCGCCAGCAGCTTGGAGTTGCTCAACACCGGGGAGCTGTTTTTT.

V and J are TRBV10-3 and TRBJ1-1; D unresolved. The CDR3 covers 13 residues. Trimming cost V 2 bases and J 5 bases, with 9 bases left between them. Germline values: CDR1 ENHRY, CDR2 SYGVKD. CDR3 region: CAISENVGTEAFF. CDR3 sequence (DNA): TGTGCCATCAGTGAGAACGTGGGGACTGAAGCTTTCTTT.

The chain has TRBV6-5 and TRBJ1-6; D not certain. The CDR3 extends over 14 amino acids. Germline V lookup: CDR1 MNHEY, CDR2 SVGAGI. V gave up 6 bases and J gave up 5 bases, with 11 bases separating them. In DNA form, the CDR3 reads TGTGCCAGCAGGGCCGGGCCTAATAATTCACCCCTCCACTTT. It specifies CASRAGPNNSPLHF.

This clone was recorded only once. The rearrangement links TRBV18 to TRBJ1-2; TRBD1 aligns across 7 bases. Losses at the gene ends were 5 bases for V and 4 bases for J; bases not matched to a gene: 4. This CDR3 comprises 13 residues. Germline V gene data show CDR1 as KGHSH and CDR2 as LQKENI. The CDR3 nucleotides read TGTGCCAGCTCAGCGGACAGGATCTATGGCTACACCTTC. Translated, it gives CASSADRIYGYTF.

This chain joins TRBV7-9 and TRBJ2-5; D is unclear. V was shortened by 3 bases and J by 1 base, with 15 bases between the two germline ends. Per germline, CDR1 SEHNR and CDR2 FQNEAQ (reference sequence). The CDR3 extends over 16 amino acids. The CDR3 DNA reads TGTGCCAGCAGCTTGGGTTGGGGAATCACCCAAGAGACCCAGTACTTC. Its translation is CASSLGWGITQETQYF. The variable domain in full, with the rest retrieved from reference TRBV7-9 and TRBJ2-5, is DTGVSQNPRHKITKRGQNVTFRCDPISEHNRLYWYRQTLGQGPEFLTYFQNEAQLEKSRLLSDRFSAERPKGSFSTLEIQRTEQGDSAMYLCASSLGWGITQETQYFGPGTRLLVL.

This chain joins TRBV5-1 and TRBJ2-7; TRBD2 aligns across 8 bases. Germline trimming cut 7 bases from V and 5 bases from J; bases unmatched to any gene: 8. Germline V CDR1 and CDR2: SGHRS, YFSETQ. The CDR3 sequence is 13 residues long. The CDR3 DNA follows: TGCGCCAGCTCAGGACTAGCTTTCAACGAGCAGTACTTC. Amino acid sequence: CASSGLAFNEQYF. The full variable domain, its missing parts supplied by reference TRBV5-1 and TRBJ2-7, is KAGVTQTPRYLIKTRGQQVTLSCSPISGHRSVSWYQQTPGQGLQFLFEYFSETQRNKGNFPGRFSGRQFSNSRSEMNVSTLELGDSALYLCASSGLAFNEQYFGPGTRLTVT.

CDR3: CASREALNTEAFF. CDR3 DNA: TGCGCCAGCCGGGAGGCCTTGAACACTGAAGCTTTCTTT. The rearrangement links TRBV5-1 to TRBJ1-1, with D hard to call. The germline V and J ends were trimmed by 7 bases and 0 bases, with 10 bases remaining between them. The germline V gene has CDR1 SGHRS and CDR2 YFSETQ. This CDR3 is built from 13 residues. The whole variable domain, remainder taken from reference TRBV5-1 and TRBJ1-1, is KAGVTQTPRYLIKTRGQQVTLSCSPISGHRSVSWYQQTPGQGLQFLFEYFSETQRNKGNFPGRFSGRQFSNSRSEMNVSTLELGDSALYLCASREALNTEAFFGQGTRLTVV.

The CDR3, as DNA: TGTGCCAGCAGTAGGGGGAAGAACACCGGGGAGCTGTTTTTT. Translating gives CASSRGKNTGELFF. V is TRBV2 and J is TRBJ2-2; D might be TRBD1 (6 bases). V was shortened by 5 bases and J by 1 base, with 8 bases between the two germline ends. CDR1 is SNHLY, CDR2 FYNNEI, per germline. This CDR3 contains 14 residues.

The rearrangement links TRBV15 to TRBJ1-5; D uncertain. Per the germline V gene, CDR1 is LNHNV and CDR2 is YYDKDF (reference sequence). Between the trimmed V and J ends, which lost 8 bases and 2 bases, there was a span of 7 bases. The CDR3 spans 12 residues. CDR3 sequence reads: CATSPGNQPQHF. The CDR3 DNA reads TGTGCCACCTCGCCGGGCAATCAGCCCCAGCATTTT.

This chain uses TRBV28 with TRBJ2-2, with a tentative D call TRBD1 (6 bases). This CDR3 contains 16 residues. Per the germline V gene, CDR1 is MDHEN and CDR2 is SYDVKM. V shed 4 bases and J shed 0 bases, with 12 bases lying between them. In DNA, the CDR3 is TGTGCCAGCAGTTCCCCGGGACAAGCGAACACCGGGGAGCTGTTTTTT. Its translation: CASSSPGQANTGELFF.